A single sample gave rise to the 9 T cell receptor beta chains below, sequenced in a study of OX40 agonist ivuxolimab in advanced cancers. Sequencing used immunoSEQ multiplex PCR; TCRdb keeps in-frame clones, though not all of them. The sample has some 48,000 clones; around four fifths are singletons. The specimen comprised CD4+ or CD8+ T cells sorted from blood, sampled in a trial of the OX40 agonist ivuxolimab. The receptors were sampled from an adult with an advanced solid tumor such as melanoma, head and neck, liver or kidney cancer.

The CDR3 protein is CASTAGDDYNEQFF. The DNA of the CDR3 is TGTGCCAGTACCGCGGGAGATGACTACAATGAGCAGTTCTTC. The genes are TRBV19 and TRBJ2-1, with 7 bases aligning to TRBD2. Germline values: CDR1 LNHDA, CDR2 SQIVND (reference sequence). With 7 bases clipped from V and 3 bases from J, the junction kept 6 bases outside the gene matches. The CDR3 extends over 14 amino acids.

The CDR3 DNA reads as TGTGCCAGCAGCGACCGATACTATGGCTACACCTTC. Protein product: CASSDRYYGYTF. The rearrangement uses TRBV5-4 and TRBJ1-2, with no clear D. Germline CDR1 is SGHNT and CDR2 is YYREEE (reference sequence). CDR3 length: 12 residues. The ends were cut back, 4 bases at V and 3 bases at J, with 7 bases in the middle.

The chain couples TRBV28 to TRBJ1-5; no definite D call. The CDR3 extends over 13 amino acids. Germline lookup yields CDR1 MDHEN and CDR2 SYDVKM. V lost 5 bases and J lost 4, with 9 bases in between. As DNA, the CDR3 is TGTGCCAGCAGTCTCCCGGGGAATCAGCCCCAGCATTTT. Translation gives CASSLPGNQPQHF.

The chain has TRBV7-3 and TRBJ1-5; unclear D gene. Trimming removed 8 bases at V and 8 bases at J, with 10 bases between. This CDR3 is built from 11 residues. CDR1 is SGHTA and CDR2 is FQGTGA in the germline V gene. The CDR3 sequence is CASGLREPQHF. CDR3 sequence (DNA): TGTGCCAGCGGGTTAAGGGAGCCCCAGCATTTT.

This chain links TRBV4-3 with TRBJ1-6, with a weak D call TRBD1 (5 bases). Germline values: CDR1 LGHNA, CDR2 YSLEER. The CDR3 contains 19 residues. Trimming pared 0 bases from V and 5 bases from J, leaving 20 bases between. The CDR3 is CASSQDRVIGTFNNSPLHF. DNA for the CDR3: TGCGCCAGCAGCCAAGATAGGGTCATAGGGACTTTTAATAATTCACCCCTCCACTTT.

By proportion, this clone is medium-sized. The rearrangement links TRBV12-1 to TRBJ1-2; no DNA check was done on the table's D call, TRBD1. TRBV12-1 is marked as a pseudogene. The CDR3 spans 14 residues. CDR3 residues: CASSLVGQERGYTF. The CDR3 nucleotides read TGTGCCAGCAGCTTGGTGGGACAGGAGCGGGGCTACACCTTC.

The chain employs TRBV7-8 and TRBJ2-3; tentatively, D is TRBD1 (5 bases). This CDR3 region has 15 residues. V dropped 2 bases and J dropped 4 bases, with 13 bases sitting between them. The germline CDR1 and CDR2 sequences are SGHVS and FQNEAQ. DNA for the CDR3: TGTGCCAGCAGCTTATTAGGGGATCGTTCAGATACGCAGTATTTT. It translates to CASSLLGDRSDTQYF.

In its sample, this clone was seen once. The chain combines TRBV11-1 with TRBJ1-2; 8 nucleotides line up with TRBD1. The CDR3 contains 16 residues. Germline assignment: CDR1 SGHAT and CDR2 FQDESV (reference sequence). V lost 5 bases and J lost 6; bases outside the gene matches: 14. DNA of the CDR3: TGTGCCAGCAGCCCTATAAACTTGGGACAGGTTAATGGCTACACCTTC. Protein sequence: CASSPINLGQVNGYTF.

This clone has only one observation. The CDR3 spells CASSLTGGGHETQYF. In nucleotides, the CDR3 is TGCGCCAGCAGCCTTACAGGGGGCGGGCATGAGACCCAGTACTTC. The rearrangement joins TRBV4-1 to TRBJ2-5; 9 positions match TRBD1. The CDR3 runs to 15 residues. Germline V gives CDR1 MGHRA, CDR2 YSYEKL. V gave up 4 bases and J gave up 5 bases; unmatched junction bases: 8.